Only one count was recorded for the clone carrying this T cell receptor (beta chain). These data are taken from a study of T cell changes during pregnancy in multiple sclerosis. The V end was cut by 5 bases, the J end by 9 bases, with 16 bases between. Germline-derived CDR1 and CDR2 are SQVTM and ANQGSEA. CDR3 length equals 12 residues. Method: immunoSEQ multiplex PCR; TCRdb's copy keeps in-frame clones and lacks some. Among roughly 100,000 clones listed, 92% were seen once. The receptor's source is a female donor with multiple sclerosis, enrolled in a pregnancy study. The chain employs TRBV29-1 and TRBJ1-2; TRBD1 is a possible D gene (5 bases). Sequencing used peripheral blood, obtained after pregnancy. The DNA of the CDR3 is TGCAGCGTTAGTATGCCAGGGCAGCGCTACACCTTC. As protein: CSVSMPGQRYTF.